Each of the 18 T cell receptor beta chains below was sequenced from the same sample in a study of cytomegalovirus exposure and HLA in healthy donors. Use of 60 Vbeta and 13 Jbeta primers characterized the PCR. Here immunoSEQ multiplex PCR was the method, and the copy in TCRdb shows in-frame clones only, minus some. The table has roughly 200,000 clones, 65% to 80% seen once. Material for sequencing was PBMCs. These receptors were obtained from a woman aged 40 to 49 in good health and CMV-seronegative.

The genes are TRBV30 and TRBJ2-1, with D possibly matching TRBD2 (5 bases). This CDR3 is built from 15 residues. Germline V gives CDR1 GTSNPN, CDR2 SVGIG (reference sequence). V was cut by 0 bases and J by 8 bases, with 17 bases left in between. The CDR3 region is CAWSVPPGSRDEQFF. In DNA, the CDR3 is TGTGCCTGGAGTGTACCCCCGGGGTCAAGGGATGAGCAGTTCTTC.

This clone has a handful of counts. V usage is TRBV9 and J usage is TRBJ1-2, with D perhaps matching TRBD1 (6 bases). Per germline, CDR1 SGDLS and CDR2 YYNGEE. CDR3 length: 11 amino acids. V was cut by 4 bases and J by 8 bases, with 9 bases left in between. The CDR3 DNA reads as TGTGCCAGCAGCAATACAGGGGGCTACACCTTC. Protein sequence: CASSNTGGYTF.

This chain links TRBV15 with TRBJ2-3, with 7 bases fitting TRBD2. The CDR3 spans 16 residues. Germline CDR1 is LNHNV and CDR2 is YYDKDF (reference sequence). After removal of 0 bases from V and 3 bases from J, the junction contained 6 bases not matched to a gene. The CDR3 is CATSRDTPRGTDTQYF. The CDR3 nucleotides read TGTGCCACCAGCAGAGATACCCCGCGGGGGACAGATACGCAGTATTTT.

V and J are TRBV11-2 and TRBJ2-1; a possible D gene is TRBD1 (5 bases). The CDR3 extends over 15 amino acids. Trimming stripped 1 base from V and 9 bases from J, with 16 bases between. From germline, CDR1 is SGHAT and CDR2 FQNNGV. CDR3 DNA sequence: TGTGCCAGCAGCTTAGGTCGGGCAGGGTTTGGTGAGCAGTTCTTC. Its translation: CASSLGRAGFGEQFF.

The gene calls are TRBV29-1 and TRBJ2-6, with TRBD1 matching 7 bases. This CDR3 has 15 amino acids. J gave up 0 bases and V 6 bases, and 5 bases lay outside the gene matches. Germline V lookup: CDR1 SQVTM, CDR2 ANQGSEA. The CDR3 coding sequence is TGCAGCGTAACAGGGGCGAACTCTGGGGCCAACGTCCTGACTTTC. It codes for CSVTGANSGANVLTF.

V and J are TRBV30 and TRBJ2-7; D is undetermined. This CDR3 has 11 amino acids. In germline, CDR1 is GTSNPN, CDR2 SVGIG (reference sequence). Trimming took 1 base from V and 7 from J, leaving 8 bases between them. This CDR3 is CAWSALREQYF. CDR3 in DNA: TGTGCCTGGAGTGCCCTGAGGGAGCAGTACTTC.

The chain joins TRBV10-3 to TRBJ2-3; D gene ambiguous. From germline, CDR1 is ENHRY and CDR2 SYGVKD. This CDR3 is 14 amino acids long. Trimming pared 0 bases from V and 4 bases from J, leaving 8 bases between. The DNA for the CDR3 is TGTGCCATCAGTGAGTCTCGGGTGCCAGATACGCAGTATTTT. Translated: CAISESRVPDTQYF.

This sequence joins TRBV11-2 and TRBJ2-3; D is perhaps TRBD2 (5 bases). Trimming left V 1 base short and J 2 bases short, with 16 bases between. Germline CDR1 SGHAT, CDR2 FQNNGV. This CDR3 contains 17 residues. CDR3 coding DNA: TGTGCCAGCAGCTTAGGAGGTACAACTAGACACACAGATACGCAGTATTTT. Translated, it gives CASSLGGTTRHTDTQYF.

The V and J genes are TRBV28 and TRBJ2-1, with 7 bases that match TRBD1. Germline values: CDR1 MDHEN, CDR2 SYDVKM. The CDR3 runs to 13 residues. V lost 8 bases, J lost 4 bases, and 5 bases stayed unmatched. The CDR3 is CASVGDSYNEQFF. In nucleotides, the CDR3 is TGTGCCAGCGTTGGGGACAGTTACAATGAGCAGTTCTTC.

The rearrangement uses TRBV19 and TRBJ1-1, with 7 bases matching TRBD1. The CDR3 spans 12 residues. Germline V gene lookup returns CDR1 LNHDA and CDR2 SQIVND (reference sequence). With 6 bases clipped from V and 8 bases from J, the junction kept 6 bases outside the gene matches. In nucleotides, the CDR3 is TGTGCCAGTAGCTACGACAGGGAGGAAGCTTTCTTT. This gives the protein CASSYDREEAFF.

V usage is TRBV2 and J usage is TRBJ2-5; D remains ambiguous. Trimming removed 7 bases at V and 0 bases at J, with 12 bases between. Germline V gene lookup returns CDR1 SNHLY and CDR2 FYNNEI. CDR3 length: 14 amino acids. For the CDR3, the DNA is TGTGCCAGCAAACCAGAGCGCCACCAAGAGACCCAGTACTTC. Translated: CASKPERHQETQYF.

The rearrangement links TRBV28 to TRBJ2-2, with a possible D match to TRBD1 (7 bases). The V gene lost 5 bases and the J gene lost 6 bases, with 13 bases spanning the gap. This CDR3 spans 14 amino acids. Germline V gene lookup returns CDR1 MDHEN and CDR2 SYDVKM. CDR3 amino acids: CASSNRGGSGELFF. CDR3 DNA sequence: TGTGCCAGCAGTAACAGGGGAGGCTCCGGGGAGCTGTTTTTT.

This sequence joins TRBV28 and TRBJ2-5; D perhaps matches TRBD2 (5 bases). Between the trimmed V and J ends, which lost 2 bases and 3 bases, there was a span of 7 bases. Germline lookup yields CDR1 MDHEN and CDR2 SYDVKM. This CDR3 has 13 residues. This CDR3 reads CASSLRREETQYF. CDR3 DNA sequence: TGTGCCAGCAGTTTAAGGCGGGAAGAGACCCAGTACTTC.

The gene calls are TRBV10-3 and TRBJ1-1; possibly TRBD1 for D (6 bases). The length of the CDR3 is 13 residues. The V gene's germline CDR1 is ENHRY and CDR2 SYGVKD. V was clipped by 5 bases and J by 4 bases, with 11 bases between them. The CDR3 coding sequence is TGTGCCATCAGTCTTGGACAGACCACTGAAGCTTTCTTT. It yields the protein CAISLGQTTEAFF.

This clone was observed a few times. This chain links TRBV25-1 with TRBJ2-3, with D maybe TRBD1 (6 bases). Germline CDR1 MGHDK, CDR2 SYGVNS. The ends were cut back, 3 bases at V and 2 bases at J, with 9 bases in the middle. The CDR3 contains 14 residues. DNA of the CDR3: TGTGCCAGCAGTGAGGGACAAGACACAGATACGCAGTATTTT. It encodes CASSEGQDTDTQYF.

CDR3 bases: TGTGCCAGCAGCATGGGGCCGTATAGCGGGAGCACAGATACGCAGTATTTT. Its protein product is CASSMGPYSGSTDTQYF. The rearrangement uses TRBV5-4 and TRBJ2-3; 7 positions agree with TRBD2. The CDR3 contains 17 residues. Germline trimming cut 4 bases from V and 0 bases from J; bases unmatched to any gene: 11. The germline CDR1 and CDR2 sequences are SGHNT and YYREEE (reference sequence).

The chain joins TRBV28 to TRBJ2-2; D is possibly TRBD2 (6 bases). CDR1 and CDR2 from the germline V gene are MDHEN and SYDVKM. This CDR3 spans 13 amino acids. Trimming took 7 bases from V and 6 from J, leaving 12 bases between them. The CDR3 reads CASKVGGPGELFF. The CDR3 DNA is TGTGCCAGCAAGGTGGGGGGACCCGGGGAGCTGTTTTTT.

V and J are TRBV4-3 and TRBJ2-5, with D hard to call. With 6 bases removed from V and 0 bases from J, the gap between germline ends came to 8 bases. Per the germline V gene, CDR1 is LGHNA and CDR2 is YSLEER. This CDR3 contains 13 residues. The chain's CDR3 is CASSRRYQETQYF. In DNA, the CDR3 is TGCGCCAGCAGTCGTCGTTACCAAGAGACCCAGTACTTC.